What follows are 21 T cell receptor beta chains derived from one specimen sequenced in a study of CD8 T cells in ankylosing spondylitis. TCRdb re-called the 5' RACE reads through MiXCR, storing one row per CDR3 protein. The repertoire includes about 110,000 distinct CDR3 sequences, 24% of them detected once, and around 12% sits in the top ten. The specimen sequenced was synovial fluid, either unsorted or a sorted T cell fraction (not recorded which). All receptors come from a male donor with ankylosing spondylitis.

This clonotype was seen a few times. The rearrangement joins TRBV20-1 to TRBJ2-1, with 8 nucleotides matching TRBD2. The germline V gene encodes CDR1 DFQATT and CDR2 SNEGSKA (reference sequence). Trimming took 0 bases from V and 4 from J; bases not matched to a gene: 5. The CDR3 sequence is 15 residues long. The DNA of the CDR3 is TGCAGTGCTAGAGACCAAGCGGGAGTGTACAATGAGCAGTTCTTC. Protein sequence: CSARDQAGVYNEQFF.

A few counts support this clonotype. The rearrangement joins TRBV6-2 or TRBV6-3 to TRBJ2-2; 7 bases are a match to TRBD1. V shed 8 bases, J shed 1 base, and the junction held 4 bases outside the gene matches. The CDR3 is 14 amino acids. Germline CDR1 and CDR2: MNHEY and SVGEGT. As DNA, the CDR3 is TGTGCCAGCCTGACAGGGATGAACACCGGGGAGCTGTTTTTT. It yields the protein CASLTGMNTGELFF.

This clonotype was seen only a few times. The genes are TRBV6-1 and TRBJ2-7; D possibly corresponds to TRBD1 (6 bases). The CDR3 has 13 residues. The germline V and J ends were trimmed by 3 bases and 5 bases, with 11 bases remaining between them. CDR1 MNHNS and CDR2 SASEGT come from the germline V gene. This CDR3 reads CASSDPGEHEQYF. In DNA form, the CDR3 reads TGTGCCAGCAGTGACCCAGGGGAGCACGAGCAGTACTTC.

This sequence joins TRBV5-1 and TRBJ1-3; TRBD1 matches 7 bases. The germline V gene encodes CDR1 SGHRS and CDR2 YFSETQ. The trim removed 1 base at V and 2 bases at J, leaving 3 bases unmatched. The CDR3 runs to 15 residues. For the CDR3, the DNA is TGCGCCAGCAGCTTGAGCAGGGGGACTGGAAACACCATATATTTT. Protein product: CASSLSRGTGNTIYF.

V usage is TRBV3-1 and J usage is TRBJ2-1; 14 bases map to TRBD2. Germline-derived CDR1 and CDR2 are LGHDT and YNNKEL (reference sequence). The CDR3 covers 16 residues. With 3 bases clipped from V and 4 bases from J, the junction kept 2 bases outside the gene matches. The CDR3 loop reads CASSQWTSGRYNEQFF. DNA for the CDR3: TGTGCCAGCAGCCAGTGGACTAGCGGGAGGTACAATGAGCAGTTCTTC.

This clonotype was recorded at least ten times. This chain joins TRBV20-1 and TRBJ1-2; D may be TRBD1 (5 bases). CDR1 and CDR2 (germline): DFQATT, SNEGSKA (reference sequence). The V end lost 0 bases, the J end lost 5 bases, and 16 bases lay between the germline ends. The CDR3 consists of 15 residues. CDR3 nucleotide sequence: TGCAGTGCTAGAGATCATAGCAGGGAGGATTATGGCTACACCTTC. It codes for CSARDHSREDYGYTF.

This clonotype was recorded a few times. The chain links TRBV20-1 to TRBJ2-1; the D gene could be TRBD1 or TRBD2 (6 bases each). The CDR3 length is 15 residues. Germline V gene data show CDR1 as DFQATT and CDR2 as SNEGSKA (reference sequence). V lost 1 base and J lost 4, with 14 bases in between. The CDR3 reads CSARAGATGYNEQFF. The CDR3 DNA reads as TGCAGTGCTAGAGCGGGGGCGACTGGATACAATGAGCAGTTCTTC.

This clonotype was seen more than once but under ten times. V usage is TRBV12-3 or TRBV12-4 and J usage is TRBJ1-1; possibly TRBD1 for D (5 bases). The CDR3 consists of 12 residues. The V end was cut by 6 bases, the J end by 4 bases, with 9 bases between. Written as DNA, the CDR3 is TGTGCCAGCAGGCAAGACAGCACTGAAGCTTTCTTT. Translating it yields CASRQDSTEAFF.

This clonotype was detected ten times or more. V gene TRBV2 combines with J gene TRBJ1-1, with 9 bases identical to TRBD1. CDR3 length: 15 residues. CDR1 is SNHLY, CDR2 FYNNEI, per germline. The V gene end was trimmed by 9 bases and the J gene end by 6 bases; junction bases not matched to a gene: 14. The CDR3 loop reads CASSRDRVDLSEAFF. CDR3 sequence (DNA): TGTGCCAGTTCCCGGGACAGGGTAGATTTATCTGAAGCTTTCTTT.

This clonotype has just one count. The DNA for the CDR3 is TGTGCCAGCAGTTTATCGCAGGGATTAGAGACCCAGTACTTC. It codes for CASSLSQGLETQYF. J is TRBJ2-5 and V is TRBV27; tentatively, D is TRBD1 (5 bases). Deletions cut 0 bases from V and 4 bases from J, with 9 bases between. The CDR3 length is 14 residues. Germline V lookup: CDR1 MNHEY, CDR2 SMNVEV (reference sequence).

This clonotype came up a few times. V gene TRBV27 combines with J gene TRBJ1-5; D gene ambiguous. The germline V gene encodes CDR1 MNHEY and CDR2 SMNVEV (reference sequence). With 2 bases removed from V and 5 bases from J, the gap between germline ends came to 7 bases. This CDR3 is built from 13 residues. CDR3 loop: CASSLRLDQPQHF. CDR3 coding DNA: TGTGCCAGCAGTTTACGGTTAGATCAGCCCCAGCATTTT.

There are many counts of this clonotype. This chain uses TRBV20-1 with TRBJ2-7; 10 bases align to TRBD2. This CDR3 spans 16 amino acids. V was pared by 5 bases and J by 6 bases, with 16 bases of the junction left unmatched. The germline gives CDR1 DFQATT, CDR2 SNEGSKA (reference sequence). Here the CDR3 DNA reads TGCAGTGCTGGGGGGGGACGGACTAGCGGAGCGGGCGAGCAGTACTTC. This translates into CSAGGGRTSGAGEQYF.

The genes are TRBV10-1 and TRBJ2-1; TRBD1 matches at 7 bases. The CDR3 loop spans 15 amino acids. Germline CDR1 reads WNHNN; CDR2 reads SYGVQD (reference sequence). Trimming at V came to 0 bases and at J to 8 bases, leaving 7 bases not matched to a gene. CDR3 sequence reads: CASSESGQDRDEQFF. In DNA form, the CDR3 reads TGCGCCAGCAGTGAGTCAGGACAGGATAGGGATGAGCAGTTCTTC.

The V gene is TRBV27, the J gene TRBJ1-1; 7 nucleotides align to TRBD1. Germline values: CDR1 MNHEY, CDR2 SMNVEV (reference sequence). The CDR3 sequence is 15 residues long. The junction had 6 bases not matched to a gene; V was cut back by 5 bases and J by 0 bases. This CDR3 is CASSPWDRMNTEAFF. The CDR3 DNA sequence: TGTGCCAGCAGTCCGTGGGACAGAATGAACACTGAAGCTTTCTTT.

This clonotype turned up a few times. The chain is built from TRBV12-3 or TRBV12-4 and TRBJ1-1; D not certain. The V end was cut by 3 bases, the J end by 4 bases, with 12 bases between. The CDR3 consists of 14 residues. CDR3 DNA: TGTGCCAGCAGTTTCGAGAAGGTGCTCACTGAAGCTTTCTTT. The encoded protein is CASSFEKVLTEAFF.

This clonotype showed up just a few times. The V gene is TRBV3-1, the J gene TRBJ2-7; TRBD1 matches at 11 bases. Trimming at V came to 5 bases and at J to 8 bases, leaving 11 bases not matched to a gene. Germline V gene lookup returns CDR1 LGHDT and CDR2 YNNKEL (reference sequence). The CDR3 spans 15 residues. The CDR3 DNA follows: TGTGCCAGCAGCACTACCGGGACAGGGGGGATCAAGCAGTACTTC. This translates into CASSTTGTGGIKQYF.

This clonotype was picked up a small number of times. The rearrangement links TRBV30 to TRBJ2-7; D not resolved. In germline, CDR1 is GTSNPN, CDR2 SVGIG (reference sequence). CDR3 size: 14 residues. V was pared by 0 bases and J by 4 bases, with 13 bases between. Here the CDR3 reads CAWSVFKPLYEQYF. CDR3 DNA sequence: TGTGCCTGGAGTGTATTCAAACCGCTGTACGAGCAGTACTTC.

This chain joins TRBV7-9 and TRBJ2-7; D is undetermined. This CDR3 contains 13 residues. The V gene lost 5 bases and the J gene lost 2 bases, with 10 bases spanning the gap. Germline V gene sequence: CDR1 SEHNR, CDR2 FQNEAQ (reference sequence). For the CDR3, the DNA is TGTGCCAGCAGCAAAAGTGGGGCCTACGAGCAGTACGTC. As protein: CASSKSGAYEQYV.

V usage is TRBV7-6 and J usage is TRBJ2-3, with D unresolved. Germline loops: CDR1 SGHVS, CDR2 FNYEAQ. The CDR3 runs to 16 residues. V lost 0 bases to trimming and J lost 0 bases, with 10 bases between them. DNA of the CDR3: TGTGCCAGCAGCTTAGCGGGTTTAACTAGCACAGATACGCAGTATTTT. Protein sequence: CASSLAGLTSTDTQYF.

This sequence joins TRBV5-1 and TRBJ2-1, with 7 bases lining up with TRBD1. The V gene end was trimmed by 3 bases and the J gene end by 2 bases; junction bases not matched to a gene: 5. The germline CDR1 and CDR2 sequences are SGHRS and YFSETQ. The CDR3 runs to 15 residues. DNA for the CDR3: TGCGCCAGCAGCTCCTCCGGGACAGCCTACAATGAGCAGTTCTTC. Its translation is CASSSSGTAYNEQFF. Supplemented by reference TRBV5-1 and TRBJ2-1, the full variable domain reads KAGVTQTPRYLIKTRGQQVTLSCSPISGHRSVSWYQQTPGQGLQFLFEYFSETQRNKGNFPGRFSGRQFSNSRSEMNVSTLELGDSALYLCASSSSGTAYNEQFFGPGTRLTVL.

The genes are TRBV20-1 and TRBJ1-1; no clear D. Trimming pared 6 bases from V and 0 bases from J, leaving 11 bases between. Germline assignment: CDR1 DFQATT and CDR2 SNEGSKA (reference sequence). The CDR3 extends over 13 amino acids. The CDR3 DNA reads as TGCAGTGCCGAGAACATGATGAACACTGAAGCTTTCTTT. This gives the protein CSAENMMNTEAFF.